This is a list of T cell receptor beta chains from one sample in a study of cytomegalovirus exposure and HLA in healthy donors. Clones were sequenced by immunoSEQ multiplex PCR, and TCRdb holds only the in-frame ones, with some missing. This table has more than 130,000 clones, about 82% appearing once. The specimen was PBMCs. The receptors come from a man aged 25-40 years in good health and CMV-seronegative. Each CDR3 is given with its conserved first and last residue. A D gene is named only where the DNA matches it firmly. Clone size appears in some rows only: once, few, many, or a class for an expanded clone.

V	size	J	D	CDR3	DNA
TRBV18	many	TRBJ1-6	.	CASSEGYNSPLHF	TGTGCCAGCTCTGAGGGCTATAATTCACCCCTCCACTTT
TRBV7-8	.	TRBJ1-1	.	CASSPTPLWGRTILNTEAFF	TGTGCCAGCAGCCCGACGCCCCTTTGGGGCCGCACTATTTTGAACACTGAAGCTTTCTTT
TRBV10-3	.	TRBJ1-5	.	CAISVHSNQPQHF	TGTGCCATCAGTGTACATAGCAATCAGCCCCAGCATTTT
TRBV19	.	TRBJ2-1	.	CASSLASAHNEQFF	TGTGCCAGTAGTTTGGCTAGCGCACACAATGAGCAGTTCTTC
TRBV6-5	.	TRBJ1-1	TRBD1	CASTSRLTGATEAFF	TGTGCCAGCACCTCCCGCCTAACAGGGGCCACTGAAGCTTTCTTT
TRBV2	.	TRBJ1-1	.	CASSSPGYTEAFF	TGTGCCAGCAGTAGCCCAGGGTACACTGAAGCTTTCTTT
TRBV28	.	TRBJ1-5	.	CASSRGGSNQPQHF	TGTGCCAGCAGCCGGGGGGGGAGCAATCAGCCCCAGCATTTT
TRBV27	few	TRBJ1-1	.	CASSLSSGRLGEAFF	TGTGCCAGCAGTTTATCCTCCGGGAGGCTTGGTGAAGCTTTCTTT
TRBV2	.	TRBJ2-3	.	CASSGLAPDTQYF	TGTGCCAGCAGTGGGCTAGCCCCAGATACGCAGTATTTT
TRBV5-1	once	TRBJ1-3	TRBD1	CASSPGGSGNTIYF	TGCGCCAGCAGCCCAGGGGGCTCTGGAAACACCATATATTTT
TRBV5-1	.	TRBJ1-3	TRBD1	CASSQTGGGNTIYF	TGCGCCAGCAGCCAGACAGGGGGTGGAAACACCATATATTTT
TRBV5-6	.	TRBJ1-6	TRBD1	CASSTGQGGSSYNSPLHF	TGTGCCAGCAGCACTGGACAGGGCGGGAGCTCCTATAATTCACCCCTCCACTTT
TRBV7-9	.	TRBJ2-7	TRBD1	CASSWGTDSYEQYF	TGTGCCAGCAGCTGGGGGACAGACTCCTACGAGCAGTACTTC
TRBV7-9	.	TRBJ2-5	.	CASSSPRDYETQYF	TGTGCCAGCAGCTCCCCCCGGGATTATGAGACCCAGTACTTC
TRBV6-5	.	TRBJ1-5	TRBD1	CASKPGTGISQPQHF	TGTGCCAGCAAACCCGGGACAGGGATCAGTCAGCCCCAGCATTTT
TRBV5-1	.	TRBJ2-1	TRBD2	CASSPPGLASYNEQFF	TGCGCCAGCAGCCCGCCGGGACTAGCGAGTTACAATGAGCAGTTCTTC
TRBV27	.	TRBJ1-1	.	CASREGGLSRGYAEAFF	TGTGCCAGCAGGGAGGGTGGGTTGAGCCGGGGGTATGCTGAAGCTTTCTTT
TRBV5-1	.	TRBJ1-2	TRBD1	CASSLPGTGRGGYTF	TGCGCCAGCAGCTTGCCCGGGACAGGGAGAGGCGGCTACACCTTC
TRBV19	.	TRBJ1-4	.	CASSRLTGLSNEKLFF	TGTGCCAGTAGTAGACTAACAGGGTTGTCGAATGAAAAACTGTTTTTT
TRBV5-1	.	TRBJ1-4	.	CASSETATNEKLFF	TGCGCCAGCAGCGAAACTGCAACTAATGAAAAACTGTTTTTT
TRBV9	.	TRBJ2-3	TRBD2	CASSPPGGSPTDTQYF	TGTGCCAGCAGCCCCCCAGGCGGGAGCCCGACAGATACGCAGTATTTT
TRBV28	.	TRBJ1-2	.	CASSLCIYGYTF	TGTGCCAGCAGTTTATGTATCTATGGCTACACCTTC
TRBV6-5	.	TRBJ1-1	TRBD1	CASSTTGGITEAFF	TGTGCCAGCAGCACGACAGGGGGCATCACTGAAGCTTTCTTT
TRBV10-3	.	TRBJ1-1	.	CAISDHRVPQRIEAFF	TGTGCCATCAGTGATCACAGGGTACCCCAGAGGATTGAAGCTTTCTTT
TRBV6-1	.	TRBJ1-3	.	CASSRTGTGNTIYF	TGTGCCAGCAGTCGAACAGGGACTGGAAACACCATATATTTT
TRBV4-2	few	TRBJ1-5	.	CASSQEGTLNQPQHF	TGTGCCAGCAGCCAAGAAGGGACACTGAATCAGCCCCAGCATTTT
TRBV9	.	TRBJ2-1	TRBD2	CASSVVSGSSYNEQFF	TGTGCCAGCAGCGTAGTCAGCGGGAGCTCCTACAATGAGCAGTTCTTC
TRBV5-1	.	TRBJ1-2	TRBD1	CASSLTLRDRAPYGYTF	TGCGCCAGCAGCTTGACCCTCCGGGACAGGGCTCCCTATGGCTACACCTTC
TRBV5-1	.	TRBJ2-5	TRBD1	CASSFGTGQETQYF	TGCGCCAGCAGCTTCGGGACAGGGCAAGAGACCCAGTACTTC
TRBV11-3	.	TRBJ2-2	.	CASSQPGNTGELFF	TGTGCCAGCAGCCAACCCGGGAACACCGGGGAGCTGTTTTTT
TRBV10-1	once	TRBJ2-3	TRBD2	CASSESTRLAGATDTQYF	TGCGCCAGCAGTGAGTCGACAAGACTAGCGGGAGCAACAGATACGCAGTATTTT
TRBV28	.	TRBJ1-2	TRBD1	CASSLSPGTGGDGYTF	TGTGCCAGCAGTTTATCTCCCGGGACAGGGGGAGATGGCTACACCTTC
TRBV6-6	.	TRBJ1-3	TRBD1	CASSYEGQGARYTIYF	TGTGCCAGCAGTTACGAGGGACAGGGGGCGAGGTACACCATATATTTT
TRBV5-1	.	TRBJ2-7	.	CASSLEVPAYEQYF	TGCGCCAGCAGCTTGGAAGTGCCGGCCTACGAGCAGTACTTC
TRBV6-8	.	TRBJ1-4	TRBD1	CASRGQLATNEKLFF	TGTGCCAGCAGGGGACAGCTTGCAACTAATGAAAAACTGTTTTTT
TRBV7-3	.	TRBJ2-2	TRBD1	CASSLSGQGRAGELFF	TGTGCCAGCAGCTTATCCGGACAGGGAAGGGCCGGGGAGCTGTTTTTT
TRBV11-2	.	TRBJ1-1	.	CASSSPAFIRRGTEAFF	TGTGCCAGCAGCTCACCGGCCTTTATTCGGAGAGGCACTGAAGCTTTCTTT
TRBV7-8	.	TRBJ2-7	TRBD1	CASSPHGQGGFYEQYF	TGTGCCAGCAGCCCTCACGGACAGGGAGGTTTCTACGAGCAGTACTTC
TRBV28	.	TRBJ1-1	.	CASRLRGSNTEAFF	TGTGCCAGCAGGCTCCGGGGGAGTAACACTGAAGCTTTCTTT
TRBV5-4	.	TRBJ2-7	TRBD2	CASSYGGGRGSYEQYF	TGTGCCAGCAGCTACGGGGGGGGGAGAGGATCCTACGAGCAGTACTTC
TRBV5-1	.	TRBJ1-6	.	CASRGQIDSPLHF	TGCGCCAGCCGTGGACAGATAGATTCACCCCTCCACTTT
TRBV5-1	.	TRBJ2-3	.	CASSLAGWADTQYF	TGCGCCAGCAGCTTGGCCGGGTGGGCAGATACGCAGTATTTT
TRBV6-5	.	TRBJ2-7	TRBD1	CASRRGGGEQYF	TGTGCCAGCAGGAGAGGGGGCGGGGAGCAGTACTTC
TRBV11-2	.	TRBJ2-7	TRBD2	CASSLGVRYSSGRTYEQYF	TGTGCCAGCAGCTTAGGAGTTAGGTATTCTAGCGGGAGGACCTACGAGCAGTACTTC
TRBV13	.	TRBJ2-3	.	CASSLPFRGASTDTQYF	TGTGCCAGCAGCCTGCCCTTCAGGGGCGCGTCCACAGATACGCAGTATTTT
TRBV18	.	TRBJ2-7	TRBD1	CASSRDRGRYEQYF	TGTGCCAGCTCACGGGACAGGGGGCGCTACGAGCAGTACTTC
TRBV4-1	.	TRBJ2-7	TRBD2	CASQRGAGTYEQYF	TGCGCCAGCCAGCGGGGCGCCGGGACCTACGAGCAGTACTTC
TRBV10-1	.	TRBJ2-1	.	CASSEYREVNEQFF	TGCGCCAGCAGTGAGTACAGAGAAGTCAATGAGCAGTTCTTC
TRBV5-1	.	TRBJ2-1	TRBD2	CASSSRTSGVNEQFF	TGCGCCAGCAGCTCGAGGACTAGCGGGGTTAATGAGCAGTTCTTC
TRBV6-5	.	TRBJ2-7	TRBD2	CASTRSGPSSEQYF	TGTGCCAGCACCCGTAGCGGGCCGAGCAGCGAGCAGTACTTC
TRBV11-2	once	TRBJ2-3	TRBD1	CASSLGTGQDTQYF	TGTGCCAGCAGCTTAGGGACAGGGCAAGATACGCAGTATTTT
TRBV7-9	.	TRBJ1-1	.	CASSSTVNTEAFF	TGTGCCAGCAGCTCTACAGTGAACACTGAAGCTTTCTTT